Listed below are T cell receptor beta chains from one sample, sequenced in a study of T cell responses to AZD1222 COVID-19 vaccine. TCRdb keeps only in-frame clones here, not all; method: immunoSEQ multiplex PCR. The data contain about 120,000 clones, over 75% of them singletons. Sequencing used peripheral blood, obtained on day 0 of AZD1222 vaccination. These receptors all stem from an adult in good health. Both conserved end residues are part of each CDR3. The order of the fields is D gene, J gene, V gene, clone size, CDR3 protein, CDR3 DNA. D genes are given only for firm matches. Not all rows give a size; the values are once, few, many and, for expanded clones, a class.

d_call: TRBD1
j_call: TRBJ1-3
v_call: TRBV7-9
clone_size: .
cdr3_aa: CASSLARQGAYGNTIYF
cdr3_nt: TGTGCCAGCAGCTTAGCGCGGCAGGGGGCGTATGGAAACACCATATATTTT

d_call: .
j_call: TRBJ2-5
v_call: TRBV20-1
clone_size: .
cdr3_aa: CSASIWGPPPQETQYF
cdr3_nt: TGCAGTGCTAGTATTTGGGGACCCCCTCCGCAAGAGACCCAGTACTTC

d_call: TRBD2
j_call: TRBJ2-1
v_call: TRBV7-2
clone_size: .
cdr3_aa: CASSLAPGLVDNEQFF
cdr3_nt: TGTGCCAGCAGCTTAGCCCCGGGACTAGTGGACAATGAGCAGTTCTTC

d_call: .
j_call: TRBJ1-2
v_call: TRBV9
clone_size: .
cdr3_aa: CASSVVTNYGYTF
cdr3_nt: TGTGCCAGCAGCGTAGTTACTAACTATGGCTACACCTTC

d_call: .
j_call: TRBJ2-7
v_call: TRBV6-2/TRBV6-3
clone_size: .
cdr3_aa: CASSYRITGPPTYEQYF
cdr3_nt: TGTGCCAGCAGTTACCGGATAACAGGGCCCCCAACCTACGAGCAGTACTTC

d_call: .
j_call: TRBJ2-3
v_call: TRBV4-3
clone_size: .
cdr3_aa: CASSQEQRPTDTQYF
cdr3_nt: TGCGCCAGCAGCCAAGAACAGCGTCCCACAGATACGCAGTATTTT

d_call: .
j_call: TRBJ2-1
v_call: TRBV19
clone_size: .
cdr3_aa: CASSRAPGVADYNEQFF
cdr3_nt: TGTGCCAGTAGTCGGGCCCCGGGGGTAGCGGATTACAATGAGCAGTTCTTC

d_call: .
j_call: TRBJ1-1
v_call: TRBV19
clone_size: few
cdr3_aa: CASTKGVNTEAFF
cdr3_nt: TGTGCCAGTACAAAAGGGGTGAACACTGAAGCTTTCTTT

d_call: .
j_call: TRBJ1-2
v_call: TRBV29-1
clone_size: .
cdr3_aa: CSVEVLGGYGYTF
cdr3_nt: TGCAGCGTTGAAGTGTTAGGTGGCTATGGCTACACCTTC

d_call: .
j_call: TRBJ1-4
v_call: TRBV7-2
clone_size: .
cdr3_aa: CASSLPGRGKLFF
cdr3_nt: TGTGCCAGCAGCTTACCCGGACGGGGGAAACTGTTTTTT

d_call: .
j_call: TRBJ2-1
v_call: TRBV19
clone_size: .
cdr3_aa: CASTIGVGANDEQFF
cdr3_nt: TGTGCCAGTACCATCGGGGTAGGGGCCAACGATGAGCAGTTCTTC

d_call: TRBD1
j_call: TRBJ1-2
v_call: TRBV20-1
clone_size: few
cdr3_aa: CSASVGGQGVGVQIYGYTF
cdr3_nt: TGCAGTGCTAGTGTCGGGGGACAGGGGGTCGGGGTCCAGATTTATGGCTACACCTTC

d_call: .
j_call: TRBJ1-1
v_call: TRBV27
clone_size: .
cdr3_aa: CASSLRYGFRPGAEAFF
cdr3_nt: TGTGCCAGCAGTTTAAGGTACGGGTTCCGTCCCGGGGCTGAAGCTTTCTTT

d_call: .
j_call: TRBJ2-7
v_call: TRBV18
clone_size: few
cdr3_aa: CASSPQEQTGPYEQYF
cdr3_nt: TGTGCCAGCTCACCACAAGAACAAACAGGGCCCTACGAGCAGTACTTC

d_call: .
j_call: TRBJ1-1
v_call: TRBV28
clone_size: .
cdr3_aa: CASSLKGRLNTEAFF
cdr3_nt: TGTGCCAGCAGTTTGAAGGGCAGACTGAACACTGAAGCTTTCTTT

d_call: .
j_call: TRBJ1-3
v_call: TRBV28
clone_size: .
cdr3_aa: CASSSHIGAGNTIYF
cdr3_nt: TGTGCCAGCAGCTCCCATATCGGTGCTGGAAACACCATATATTTT

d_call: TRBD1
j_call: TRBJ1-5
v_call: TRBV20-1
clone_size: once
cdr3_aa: CSASGQADQPQHF
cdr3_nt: TGCAGTGCTAGTGGACAGGCTGATCAGCCCCAGCATTTT

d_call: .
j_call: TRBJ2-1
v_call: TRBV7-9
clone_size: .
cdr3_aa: CASSLAGSYNEQFF
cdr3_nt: TGTGCCAGCAGCTTAGCGGGATCCTACAATGAGCAGTTCTTC

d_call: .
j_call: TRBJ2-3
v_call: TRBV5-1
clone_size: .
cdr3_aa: CASSLNVRDTQYF
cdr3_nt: TGCGCCAGCAGCTTGAACGTGCGCGATACGCAGTATTTT

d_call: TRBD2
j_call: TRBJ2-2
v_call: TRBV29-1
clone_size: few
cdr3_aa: CSAKTSGANTGELFF
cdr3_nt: TGCAGCGCCAAGACTAGCGGGGCGAACACCGGGGAGCTGTTTTTT

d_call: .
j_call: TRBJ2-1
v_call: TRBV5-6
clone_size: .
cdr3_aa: CASSPTGQRVGNEQFF
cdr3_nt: TGTGCCAGCAGCCCAACAGGGCAGCGGGTGGGTAATGAGCAGTTCTTC

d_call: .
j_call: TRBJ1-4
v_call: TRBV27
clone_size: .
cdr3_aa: CASSSRQAEEKLFF
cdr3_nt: TGTGCCAGCAGTTCCAGACAGGCGGAAGAAAAACTGTTTTTT

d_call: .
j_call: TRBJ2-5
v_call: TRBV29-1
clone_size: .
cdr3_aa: CSVDSALQETQYF
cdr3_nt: TGCAGCGTTGATAGCGCCTTGCAAGAGACCCAGTACTTC

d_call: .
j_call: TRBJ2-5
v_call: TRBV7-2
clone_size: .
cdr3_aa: CASSPNLAAQETQYF
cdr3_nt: TGTGCCAGCAGCCCGAATTTGGCAGCTCAAGAGACCCAGTACTTC

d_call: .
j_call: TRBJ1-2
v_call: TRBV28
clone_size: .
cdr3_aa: CASSFSGSWDYGYTF
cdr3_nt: TGTGCCAGCAGTTTCTCAGGATCTTGGGACTATGGCTACACCTTC

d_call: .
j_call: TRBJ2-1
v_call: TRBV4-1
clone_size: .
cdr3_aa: CASSQTTGYNEQFF
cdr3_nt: TGCGCCAGCAGCCAGACGACAGGTTACAATGAGCAGTTCTTC

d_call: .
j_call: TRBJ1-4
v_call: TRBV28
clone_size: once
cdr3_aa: CASRRQGLGNEKLFF
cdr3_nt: TGTGCCAGCAGACGCCAGGGGCTCGGCAATGAAAAACTGTTTTTT

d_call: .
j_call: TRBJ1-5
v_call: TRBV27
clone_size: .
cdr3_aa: CASSSPGNMFQPQHF
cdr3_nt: TGTGCCAGCAGTTCCCCGGGGAATATGTTTCAGCCCCAGCATTTT

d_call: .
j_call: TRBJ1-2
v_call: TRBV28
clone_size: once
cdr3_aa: CASSLGGGNYGYTF
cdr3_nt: TGTGCCAGCAGTTTAGGGGGGGGAAACTATGGCTACACCTTC

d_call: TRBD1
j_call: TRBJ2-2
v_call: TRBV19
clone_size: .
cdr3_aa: CASRRQGRTGELFF
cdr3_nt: TGTGCCAGTAGGCGACAGGGGCGGACCGGGGAGCTGTTTTTT

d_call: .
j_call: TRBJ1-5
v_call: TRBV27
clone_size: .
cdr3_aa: CASSLVGAISNQPQHF
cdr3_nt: TGTGCCAGCAGCCTAGTGGGGGCGATAAGCAATCAGCCCCAGCATTTT

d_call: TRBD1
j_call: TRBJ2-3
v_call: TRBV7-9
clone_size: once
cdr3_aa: CASSLGDRGLGDTQYF
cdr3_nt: TGTGCCAGCAGCTTAGGGGACAGGGGGCTTGGAGATACGCAGTATTTT

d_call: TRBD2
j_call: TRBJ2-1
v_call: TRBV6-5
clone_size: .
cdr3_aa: CASSYGASGYNEQFF
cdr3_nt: TGTGCCAGCAGTTATGGGGCTAGCGGCTACAATGAGCAGTTCTTC

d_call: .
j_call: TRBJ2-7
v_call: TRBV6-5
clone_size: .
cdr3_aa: CASTKGPSYVQYF
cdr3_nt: TGTGCCAGCACAAAGGGACCCTCCTACGTGCAGTACTTC

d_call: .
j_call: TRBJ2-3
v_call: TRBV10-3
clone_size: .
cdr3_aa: CAISEPQGGNTDTQYF
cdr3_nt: TGTGCCATCAGTGAGCCCCAGGGGGGAAACACAGATACGCAGTATTTT

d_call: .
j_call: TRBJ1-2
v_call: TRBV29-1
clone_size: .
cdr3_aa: CSVEKSRYGYTF
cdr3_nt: TGCAGCGTTGAAAAATCCCGTTATGGCTACACCTTC

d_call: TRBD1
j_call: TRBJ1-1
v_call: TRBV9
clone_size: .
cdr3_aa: CASSVGQGGRNTEAFF
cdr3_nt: TGTGCCAGCAGCGTAGGGCAGGGGGGGAGGAACACTGAAGCTTTCTTT

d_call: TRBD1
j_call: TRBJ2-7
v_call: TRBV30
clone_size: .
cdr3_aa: CAWENGQGADEQYF
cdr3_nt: TGTGCCTGGGAGAACGGACAGGGGGCCGACGAGCAGTACTTC

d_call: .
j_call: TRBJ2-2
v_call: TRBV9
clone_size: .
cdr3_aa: CASSAAVPQGGELFF
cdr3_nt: TGTGCCAGCAGCGCCGCCGTACCCCAAGGCGGGGAGCTGTTTTTT

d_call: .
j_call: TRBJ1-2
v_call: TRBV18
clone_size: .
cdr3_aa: CASSPLREGTNYGYTF
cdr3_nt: TGTGCCAGCTCACCACTGAGGGAAGGGACGAACTATGGCTACACCTTC

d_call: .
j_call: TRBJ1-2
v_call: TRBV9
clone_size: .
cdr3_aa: CASSVDQSYGYTF
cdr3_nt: TGTGCCAGCAGCGTAGACCAGAGCTATGGCTACACCTTC

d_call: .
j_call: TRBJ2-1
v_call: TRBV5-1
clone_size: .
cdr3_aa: CASSLSPVGEQFF
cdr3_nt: TGCGCCAGCAGCTTGTCCCCAGTAGGTGAGCAGTTCTTC

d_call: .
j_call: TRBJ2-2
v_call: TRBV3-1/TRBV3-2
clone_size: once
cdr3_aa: CASSQVPPGTGELFF
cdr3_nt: TGTGCCAGCAGCCAAGTCCCTCCGGGCACCGGGGAGCTGTTTTTT

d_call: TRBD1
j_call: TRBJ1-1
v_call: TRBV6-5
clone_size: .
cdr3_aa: CASSWGQGSTEAFF
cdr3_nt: TGTGCCAGCAGTTGGGGACAGGGGAGTACTGAAGCTTTCTTT

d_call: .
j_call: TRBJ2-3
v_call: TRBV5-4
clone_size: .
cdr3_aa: CASSLVRTMSTDTQYF
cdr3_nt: TGTGCCAGCAGCTTGGTCCGGACAATGAGCACAGATACGCAGTATTTT

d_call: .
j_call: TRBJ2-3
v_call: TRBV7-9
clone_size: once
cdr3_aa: CASSPTDTQYF
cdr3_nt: TGTGCCAGCAGCCCGACAGATACGCAGTATTTT

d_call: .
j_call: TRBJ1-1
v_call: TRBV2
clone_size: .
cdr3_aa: CASRDMTDPGTEAFF
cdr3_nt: TGTGCCAGCAGGGACATGACAGACCCAGGCACTGAAGCTTTCTTT

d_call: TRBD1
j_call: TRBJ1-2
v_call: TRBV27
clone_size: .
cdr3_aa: CASSLSQGAYGYTF
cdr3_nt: TGTGCCAGCAGTTTATCACAGGGGGCGTATGGCTACACCTTC

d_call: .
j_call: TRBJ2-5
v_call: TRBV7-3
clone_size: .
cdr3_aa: CASSLTAQETQYF
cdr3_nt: TGTGCCAGCAGCTTAACCGCCCAAGAGACCCAGTACTTC

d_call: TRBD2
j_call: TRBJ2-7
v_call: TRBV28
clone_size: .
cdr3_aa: CASRLTSGRSEQYF
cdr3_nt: TGTGCCAGCAGACTTACTAGCGGGAGATCCGAGCAGTACTTC

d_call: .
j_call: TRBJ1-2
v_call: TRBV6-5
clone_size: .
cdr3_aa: CASRRRGVGYTF
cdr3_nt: TGTGCCAGCAGGCGGAGGGGTGTCGGGTACACCTTC